This TCR beta chain was retrieved from a study of regulatory T cells in long-lasting Graves disease. Per germline, CDR1 DFQATT and CDR2 SNEGSKA (reference sequence). CDR3 size: 12 residues. V lost 3 bases and J lost 1, with 6 bases in between. Library construction for TCR beta used iRepertoire HTBI primers and Arm-PCR of CDR3 regions. TCRdb used MiXCR to reprocess the multiplex PCR reads, holding one entry per CDR3 protein. The table has approximately 400,000 distinct CDR3 sequences, around 15% seen once. This clonotype has a handful of counts. Regarding time point: newly diagnosed GD, antithyroid drugs for less than 3 months. PBMCs provided the RNA from which the TCR library was made.

Sequencing was performed on peripheral blood mononuclear cells (PBMCs), taken at new diagnosis, from a patient treated with antithyroid drugs. This chain uses TRBV20-1 with TRBJ1-1; D is unresolved. This clonotype was sampled from a female donor with Graves disease. In DNA, the CDR3 is TGCAGTGCTAGTCCAGGGAACACTGAAGCTTTCTTT. This encodes CSASPGNTEAFF.